The 6 T cell receptor beta chains listed next were all sequenced from one sample in a study of shared clonotypes between healthy human individuals (TCRdb year 2020). Library preparation employed the immunoSEQ multiplex PCR assay. TCRdb obtained this table from immuneACCESS and retained in-frame rearrangements with V and J assigned. These tables miss some clones; where compared with another copy, unresolved V genes account for less than half of the shortfall, and the remainder is unexplained. This sample has about 2.4 million clones in its table, and approximately 92% of those were observed once. The top ten hold over 0.12% of the sample. The specimen was naive CD4+ T cells sorted from blood. This specimen's cell subset or site label, per the study, means: CD45RA+ positively selected. The receptors originated from a man between 18 and 35 years old in good health.

This sequence joins TRBV15 and TRBJ2-1; perhaps TRBD2 as D (5 bases). CDR1 and CDR2 (germline): LNHNV, YYDKDF (reference sequence). CDR3 length: 16 residues. V was clipped by 3 bases and J by 5 bases, with 17 bases between them. The CDR3 reads CATSRVGLRTHNEQFF. The CDR3 DNA sequence: TGTGCCACCAGCAGGGTAGGGTTGCGGACTCACAATGAGCAGTTCTTC. Variable domain in full (rest from reference TRBV15 and TRBJ2-1): DAMVIQNPRYQVTQFGKPVTLSCSQTLNHNVMYWYQQKSSQAPKLLFHYYDKDFNNEADTPDNFQSRRPNTSFCFLDIRSPGLGDTAMYLCATSRVGLRTHNEQFFGPGTRLTVL.

V usage is TRBV5-1 and J usage is TRBJ2-7; D may correspond to TRBD1 or TRBD2 (5 bases each). Germline V CDR1 and CDR2: SGHRS, YFSETQ. The ends were cut back, 0 bases at V and 1 base at J, with 8 bases in the middle. The CDR3 consists of 14 residues. The CDR3 is CASSLGDASYEQYF. CDR3 in DNA: TGCGCCAGCAGCTTGGGGGACGCGTCCTACGAGCAGTACTTC.

V gene TRBV4-3 combines with J gene TRBJ2-3; D might be TRBD1 (5 bases). CDR3 length equals 13 residues. Germline CDR1 is LGHNA and CDR2 is YSLEER. V was pared by 0 bases and J by 5 bases, with 6 bases between. CDR3 DNA: TGCGCCAGCAGCCAAGAAGGGGTAGATACGCAGTATTTT. It yields the protein CASSQEGVDTQYF.

V gene TRBV29-1 combines with J gene TRBJ2-3; D is perhaps TRBD1 or TRBD2 (5 bases each). With 7 bases removed from V and 4 bases from J, the gap between germline ends came to 24 bases. The CDR3 covers 16 residues. The germline V gene encodes CDR1 SQVTM and CDR2 ANQGSEA. The CDR3 protein is CSEGPYTADRSDTQYF. Here the CDR3 DNA reads TGCAGCGAGGGACCCTACACTGCAGATCGTTCAGATACGCAGTATTTT.

This chain uses TRBV13 with TRBJ2-7, with D unresolved. Trimming left V 0 bases short and J 0 bases short, with 9 bases between. The CDR3 is 15 amino acids. CDR1 and CDR2 from the germline V gene are PRHDT and FYEKMQ (reference sequence). CDR3 coding DNA: TGTGCCAGCAGCTTAGGCCAGGTGATCTCCTACGAGCAGTACTTC. Translated, it gives CASSLGQVISYEQYF. Drawing the rest from reference TRBV13 and TRBJ2-7, the complete variable domain is AAGVIQSPRHLIKEKRETATLKCYPIPRHDTVYWYQQGPGQDPQFLISFYEKMQSDKGSIPDRFSAQQFSDYHSELNMSSLELGDSALYFCASSLGQVISYEQYFGPGTRLTVT.

There are a few counts of this clone. V usage is TRBV7-2 and J usage is TRBJ1-5; D is ambiguous. Trimming stripped 3 bases from V and 1 base from J, with 10 bases between. Per the germline V gene, CDR1 is SGHTA and CDR2 is FQGNSA. CDR3 length equals 15 residues. The CDR3 is CASSFTAGSNQPQHF. CDR3 bases: TGTGCCAGCAGCTTCACCGCGGGGAGCAATCAGCCCCAGCATTTT.